A single sample gave rise to the 26 T cell receptor beta chains below, sequenced in a study of T-cell memory formation after mild COVID-19. TCRdb re-called the 5' RACE reads through MiXCR, storing one row per CDR3 protein. The table has about 150,000 distinct CDR3 sequences, more than 14% seen once. Input material: PBMCs or a T cell subset sorted from them (not recorded which). These receptors came from an adult woman who had mild COVID-19 (a few samples of this study predate the infection). Cell type and time point are not known.

This clonotype was picked up many times. The chain uses TRBV4-3 and TRBJ2-7, with 7 nucleotides matching TRBD1. With V trimmed by 0 bases and J by 3 bases, 8 bases remained unmatched. The germline V gene encodes CDR1 LGHNA and CDR2 YSLEER. The CDR3 consists of 16 residues. The DNA of the CDR3 is TGCGCCAGCAGCCAAGATGCAGGGGGTCCTAGCTACGAGCAGTACTTC. The encoded protein is CASSQDAGGPSYEQYF.

The V gene is TRBV7-2, the J gene TRBJ2-7; D perhaps matches TRBD2 (6 bases). V shed 3 bases and J shed 2 bases, with 20 bases lying between them. CDR3 length equals 17 residues. Germline assignment: CDR1 SGHTA and CDR2 FQGNSA. As DNA, the CDR3 is TGTGCCAGCAGCTTCGGGGGACTCAAAACCATAGCCTACGAGCAGTACTTC. This codes for CASSFGGLKTIAYEQYF.

The J gene is TRBJ2-3, the V gene TRBV30; D gene unclear. Between the trimmed V and J ends, which lost 5 bases and 5 bases, there was a span of 8 bases. This CDR3 is built from 11 residues. CDR1 and CDR2 from the germline V gene are GTSNPN and SVGIG (reference sequence). The CDR3 reads CAWALGDTQYF. CDR3 sequence (DNA): TGTGCCTGGGCCCTCGGAGATACGCAGTATTTT.

This clonotype was counted a few times. The chain combines TRBV7-6 with TRBJ1-2; TRBD1 might be the D (5 bases). This CDR3 has 17 amino acids. Per the germline V gene, CDR1 is SGHVS and CDR2 is FNYEAQ. Trimming took 5 bases from V and 4 from J, leaving 23 bases between them. CDR3: CASSPLQRTPTGYGYTF. For the CDR3, the DNA is TGTGCCAGCAGCCCCCTACAGAGGACACCAACCGGCTATGGCTACACCTTC.

This chain uses TRBV7-9 with TRBJ1-2; no reliable D call. The germline V gene has CDR1 SEHNR and CDR2 FQNEAQ (reference sequence). The ends were cut back, 8 bases at V and 4 bases at J, with 14 bases in the middle. This CDR3 is 13 amino acids long. The CDR3 region has the DNA TGTGCCAGCGGCCCGCCGGGGATCTATGGCTACACCTTC. Amino acid sequence: CASGPPGIYGYTF.

The V gene is TRBV4-2, the J gene TRBJ2-1, with D perhaps matching TRBD1 (5 bases). The CDR3 covers 18 residues. Germline lookup yields CDR1 LGHNA and CDR2 YNFKEQ. With 5 bases removed from V and 0 bases from J, the gap between germline ends came to 20 bases. CDR3 in amino acids: CASSSSWGPSISYNEQFF. The CDR3 DNA is TGTGCCAGCAGCTCCTCTTGGGGCCCCTCCATCTCCTACAATGAGCAGTTCTTC.

V usage is TRBV20-1 and J usage is TRBJ2-7; 8 nucleotides agree with TRBD2. The V segment lost 6 bases and the J segment 0 bases; nucleotides outside the gene matches: 7. CDR3 length equals 14 residues. Per germline, CDR1 DFQATT and CDR2 SNEGSKA (reference sequence). The CDR3 nucleotides are TGCAGTGCGTCCCCGGGGGGGAGCTCCTACGAGCAGTACTTC. Translating it yields CSASPGGSSYEQYF.

This sequence joins TRBV12-3 or TRBV12-4 and TRBJ2-7, with TRBD1 matching over 10 bases. The CDR3 sequence is 16 residues long. V trimming: 5 bases; J trimming: 0 bases; junction bases outside the gene matches: 7. CDR3 DNA sequence: TGTGCCAGCAGTCCGACCGGGACAGGGGACTCCTACGAGCAGTACTTC. This translates into CASSPTGTGDSYEQYF.

This sequence joins TRBV3-1 and TRBJ1-2; D gene uncertain. V gave up 1 base and J gave up 4 bases, with 7 bases separating them. The germline V gene encodes CDR1 LGHDT and CDR2 YNNKEL (reference sequence). This CDR3 is 13 amino acids long. The CDR3 DNA reads as TGTGCCAGCAGCCAAGGCAGCACCTATGGCTACACCTTC. This sequence encodes CASSQGSTYGYTF.

This clonotype was detected ten times or more. V usage is TRBV7-9 and J usage is TRBJ2-1, with TRBD2 identical over 9 bases. CDR1 SEHNR and CDR2 FQNEAQ come from the germline V gene (reference sequence). The CDR3 loop spans 14 amino acids. The V gene end was trimmed by 4 bases and the J gene end by 12 bases; junction bases not matched to a gene: 10. CDR3 residues: CASSSSGTSRGQFF. Written as DNA, the CDR3 is TGTGCCAGCAGCTCCTCCGGGACTAGCAGGGGGCAGTTCTTC.

The chain links TRBV6-5 to TRBJ1-5, with D maybe TRBD1 (6 bases). The germline V and J ends were trimmed by 4 bases and 3 bases, with 7 bases remaining between them. CDR3 length: 13 amino acids. Germline assignment: CDR1 MNHEY and CDR2 SVGAGI. CDR3 region: CASSWDNNQPQHF. The CDR3 coding sequence is TGTGCCAGCAGTTGGGACAACAATCAGCCCCAGCATTTT.

This clonotype was observed a handful of times. The CDR3 nucleotides read TGTGCCAGCAGCGTAACTCCGACTAGCTCCTACGAGCAGTACTTC. Translated, it gives CASSVTPTSSYEQYF. This chain connects TRBV9 to TRBJ2-7, with a tentative D call TRBD2 (6 bases). Germline CDR1 reads SGDLS; CDR2 reads YYNGEE. With 1 base removed from V and 0 bases from J, the gap between germline ends came to 11 bases. There are 15 residues in the CDR3.

This clonotype has only a few counts. V gene TRBV4-2 combines with J gene TRBJ1-5; D is undetermined. The CDR3 covers 15 residues. Per germline, CDR1 LGHNA and CDR2 YNFKEQ. Deletions cut 1 base from V and 0 bases from J, with 7 bases between. The CDR3 DNA reads TGTGCCAGCAGCCAAGGGCTTCTTAGCAATCAGCCCCAGCATTTT. Protein product: CASSQGLLSNQPQHF.

The chain has TRBV20-1 and TRBJ2-1; no firm D call. From germline, CDR1 is DFQATT and CDR2 SNEGSKA (reference sequence). Trimming cost V 8 bases and J 5 bases, with 10 bases left between them. The CDR3 loop spans 11 amino acids. The DNA for the CDR3 is TGCAGTACAACAAAGAACAATGAGCAGTTCTTC. Its protein is CSTTKNNEQFF.

The sample holds a few counts of this clonotype. CDR3 loop: CASSSRDSPNSPLHF. CDR3 bases: TGTGCCAGCAGCTCAAGGGACAGTCCTAATTCACCCCTCCACTTT. The chain has TRBV7-2 and TRBJ1-6, with 7 bases that match TRBD1. With 4 bases clipped from V and 6 bases from J, the junction kept 6 bases outside the gene matches. In germline, CDR1 is SGHTA, CDR2 FQGNSA. This CDR3 contains 15 residues.

This sequence joins TRBV24-1 and TRBJ2-3; D is perhaps TRBD1 (5 bases). This CDR3 has 15 residues. Germline CDR1 reads KGHDR; CDR2 reads SFDVKD. Trimming took 2 bases from V and 4 from J, leaving 12 bases between them. The CDR3 DNA follows: TGTGCCACCAGTGATTCTCCCAAGACAGCAGATACGCAGTATTTT. This translates into CATSDSPKTADTQYF.

This clonotype was seen repeatedly, ten times or more. CDR3 amino acids: CASSLRTSGNTGELFF. CDR3 DNA sequence: TGTGCCAGCAGCCTCCGGACTAGCGGGAACACCGGGGAGCTGTTTTTT. The chain uses TRBV7-6 and TRBJ2-2; 10 bases line up with TRBD2. The junction had 4 bases not matched to a gene; V was cut back by 5 bases and J by 1 base. Germline lookup yields CDR1 SGHVS and CDR2 FNYEAQ. The CDR3 contains 16 residues.

V is TRBV9 and J is TRBJ2-1, with 9 bases matching TRBD2. V was clipped by 3 bases and J by 5 bases; unmatched bases: 6. This CDR3 is 15 amino acids long. In germline, CDR1 is SGDLS, CDR2 YYNGEE. CDR3 sequence (DNA): TGTGCCAGCAGCGCCGGACTAGCGACAGACAATGAGCAGTTCTTC. This codes for CASSAGLATDNEQFF.

This clonotype was seen a handful of times. The chain carries TRBV7-9 and TRBJ2-7, with 7 bases aligning to TRBD2. V gave up 5 bases and J gave up 0 bases; unmatched junction bases: 4. CDR1 SEHNR and CDR2 FQNEAQ come from the germline V gene (reference sequence). CDR3 length equals 14 residues. This CDR3 reads CASSRRGSSYEQYF. CDR3 sequence (DNA): TGTGCCAGCAGCCGCCGCGGGAGCTCCTACGAGCAGTACTTC.

The table lists this clonotype with a few counts. The rearrangement uses TRBV25-1 and TRBJ2-4, with D uncertain. Trimming left V 3 bases short and J 13 bases short, with 16 bases between. This CDR3 has 13 amino acids. The germline V gene has CDR1 MGHDK and CDR2 SYGVNS. The CDR3 DNA sequence: TGTGCCAGCAGTGACGGTTCCCCTCCAGGCCAGTACTTC. This encodes CASSDGSPPGQYF.

This clonotype was seen a handful of times. The V gene is TRBV12-3 or TRBV12-4, the J gene TRBJ1-1; D is perhaps TRBD1 (6 bases). V lost 5 bases and J 7 bases, leaving 14 bases between the germline ends. The CDR3 covers 13 residues. The CDR3 DNA follows: TGTGCCAGCAGTACTAGACAGGCCGGTGAAGCTTTCTTT. This sequence encodes CASSTRQAGEAFF.

Many counts were recorded for this clonotype. The chain carries TRBV27 and TRBJ2-5, with D possibly being TRBD1 (8 bases). Trimming took off 6 bases at V and 5 bases at J, with 22 bases between the two ends. Germline lookup yields CDR1 MNHEY and CDR2 SMNVEV (reference sequence). The CDR3 spans 16 residues. CDR3 protein: CASSQGAGEGWETQYF. The CDR3 DNA reads TGTGCCAGCAGCCAGGGGGCGGGAGAGGGGTGGGAGACCCAGTACTTC.

This clonotype appeared a few times. V and J are TRBV7-9 and TRBJ2-2, with D possibly called TRBD1 or TRBD2 (5 bases each). There are 15 residues in the CDR3. Germline V CDR1 and CDR2: SEHNR, FQNEAQ (reference sequence). Trimming pared 6 bases from V and 9 bases from J, leaving 20 bases between. CDR3 nucleotide sequence: TGTGCCAGCAGTTTGTCTCGTTGGGGGTCCCGGGAGCTGTTTTTT. Translating gives CASSLSRWGSRELFF.

The chain employs TRBV20-1 and TRBJ2-7; 8 bases are a match to TRBD1. This CDR3 has 14 amino acids. In germline, CDR1 is DFQATT, CDR2 SNEGSKA (reference sequence). J gave up 1 base and V 1 base, and 3 bases lay outside the gene matches. The CDR3, as DNA: TGCAGTGCTAGAGGGGGACAGGATTCCTACGAGCAGTACTTC. Translation gives CSARGGQDSYEQYF.

This clonotype was recorded a few times. This sequence joins TRBV7-2 and TRBJ2-7; D is unclear. Germline assignment: CDR1 SGHTA and CDR2 FQGNSA. V dropped 3 bases and J dropped 3 bases, with 9 bases sitting between them. The CDR3 sequence is 13 residues long. CDR3 in amino acids: CASSFDERYEQYF. The CDR3 coding sequence is TGTGCCAGCAGCTTTGATGAGCGCTACGAGCAGTACTTC.

This clonotype was observed a handful of times. The V gene is TRBV13, the J gene TRBJ2-7, with 7 bases lining up with TRBD2. Germline V lookup: CDR1 PRHDT, CDR2 FYEKMQ (reference sequence). V dropped 5 bases and J dropped 3; count of bases not matched to a gene: 7. The CDR3 length is 14 residues. The CDR3 nucleotides are TGTGCCAGCAGCCCTTACGGGGGGAACTACGAGCAGTACTTC. Residues: CASSPYGGNYEQYF.